Listed here are 13 T cell receptor beta chains from one sample, sequenced in a study of T cells in women clearing cervical HPV infection. Sequenced by immunoSEQ multiplex PCR; TCRdb stores in-frame clones only, minus some. This table lists tens of thousands of clones. Sequencing input: blood buffy coat. These receptors were taken from a woman between 18 and 69 years old with a cervical HPV16 infection that either progressed to CIN3+ or cleared (not recorded which).

On this clone: Sequence at one end of the junction differs from germline and may be a read error. The read is 3 residues too short to cover the CDR3 end, so that end is filled in from the germline J gene. The chain uses TRBV7-2 and TRBJ2-2; D is possibly TRBD1 (5 bases). The CDR3 extends over 15 amino acids. Germline loops: CDR1 SGHTA, CDR2 FQGNSA. Partial CDR3 DNA: TGTTCCAGCAGCTCCCAGGGATTAAACACCGGGGAG. Translation gives CSSSSQGLNTGE. The whole CDR3 protein is CSSSSQGLNTGELFF. The entire variable domain, with the rest obtained from reference TRBV7-2 and TRBJ2-2, is as follows: GAGVSQSPSNKVTEKGKDVELRCDPISGHTALYWYRQSLGQGLEFLIYFQGNSAPDKSGLPSDRFSAERTGGSVSTLTIQRTQQEDSAVYLCSSSSQGLNTGELFFGEGSRLTVL.

With respect to this clone: Read coverage stops 3 residues before the CDR3 terminus; the germline J gene supplies the remainder. The chain joins TRBV19 to TRBJ1-2; tentatively, D is TRBD1 (5 bases). The CDR3 runs to 13 residues. Germline assignment: CDR1 LNHDA and CDR2 SQIVND (reference sequence). V lost 8 bases and J lost 1, with 11 bases in between. This chain's CDR3 is CASSRQLNYGYTF. CDR3 DNA, as far as it was read: TGTGCCAGTTCCCGACAGCTTAACTATGGC.

As regards this clone: From the germline J gene comes the end of the CDR3, since the read stops 3 residues before it. The chain is built from TRBV19 and TRBJ2-5; 11 bases fit TRBD2. With 4 bases clipped from V and 2 bases from J, the junction kept 3 bases outside the gene matches. CDR1 and CDR2 from the germline V gene are LNHDA and SQIVND (reference sequence). The CDR3 is 15 residues long. This CDR3 is CASSTSGGIQETQYF. The part of the CDR3 DNA that was read is TGTGCCAGTAGTACTAGCGGGGGGATACAAGAGACC.

The CDR3: CATRRSGTGTDTYTF. CDR3 DNA, as far as it was read: TGTGCCACCAGGCGATCCGGGACAGGCACAGATACC. The V gene is TRBV14, the J gene TRBJ1-2; TRBD1 agrees at 8 bases. Read coverage stops 3 residues before the CDR3 terminus; the germline J gene supplies the remainder. The CDR3 is 15 amino acids. The germline V gene encodes CDR1 SGHDN and CDR2 FVKESK.

As regards this clone: The read stops 3 residues short of the end of the CDR3; the missing end is completed from the germline J gene. V and J are TRBV30 and TRBJ2-4, with a possible D match to TRBD2 (6 bases). The CDR3 runs 14 residues. Germline V gene data show CDR1 as GTSNPN and CDR2 as SVGIG (reference sequence). CDR3: CAWSLTGGGYGQYF. CDR3 bases read: TGTGCCTGGAGCCTAACCGGGGGTGGCTATGGT.

Comments on this clone: The CDR3 goes on 3 residues after the read ends, and that part is filled in from the germline J gene. V usage is TRBV6-2 or TRBV6-3 and J usage is TRBJ1-2; a weak D match, TRBD1 (5 bases). CDR3 length equals 11 residues. The V end lost 8 bases, the J end lost 5 bases, and 9 bases lay between the germline ends. Germline-derived CDR1 and CDR2 are MNHEY and SVGEGT. Incomplete CDR3 DNA: TGTGCCAGCCATGACAGTTATGGC. Protein sequence: CASHDSYG. The whole CDR3 reads CASHDSYGYTF.

Remarks on this clone: The read is 3 residues too short to cover the CDR3 end, so that end is filled in from the germline J gene. The gene calls are TRBV5-1 and TRBJ1-1, with 7 bases fitting TRBD1. Germline V gene data show CDR1 as SGHRS and CDR2 as YFSETQ. The CDR3 has 17 residues. Trimming at V came to 1 base and at J to 1 base, leaving 10 bases not matched to a gene. This CDR3 is CASSLRVVGTENTEAFF. The sequenced part of the CDR3 DNA is TGCGCCAGCAGCTTGAGGGTTGTGGGGACAGAGAACACTGAA.

On this clone: The read stops 3 residues short of the end of the CDR3; the missing end is completed from the germline J gene. The genes are TRBV2 and TRBJ2-3, with TRBD2 as a possible D gene (5 bases). The CDR3 consists of 11 residues. The germline V gene encodes CDR1 SNHLY and CDR2 FYNNEI. This CDR3 is CASRLGQPQYF. Incomplete CDR3 DNA: TGTGCCAGCAGACTAGGCCAGCCG.

On this clone: The sequence runs out 3 residues before the end of the CDR3; the remainder is reconstructed from the germline J gene. The chain joins TRBV7-9 to TRBJ1-1; D ambiguous. The CDR3 sequence is 12 residues long. Germline V gene lookup returns CDR1 SEHNR and CDR2 FQNEAQ (reference sequence). The CDR3 DNA, read in part, is TGTGCCAGCAGCTTAGTCGTAGGGGAA. It codes for CASSLVVGE. The CDR3, in full, reads CASSLVVGEAFF. The full variable domain, with the rest looked up from reference TRBV7-9 and TRBJ1-1, is DTGVSQNPRHKITKRGQNVTFRCDPISEHNRLYWYRQTLGQGPEFLTYFQNEAQLEKSRLLSDRFSAERPKGSFSTLEIQRTEQGDSAMYLCASSLVVGEAFFGQGTRLTVV.

Details on this clone: The CDR3 extends 3 residues past the end of the read, so its final part is completed from the germline J gene. The chain uses TRBV7-2 and TRBJ1-2; possible D gene TRBD1, 5 bases. This CDR3 spans 13 amino acids. Germline values: CDR1 SGHTA, CDR2 FQGNSA. The CDR3 loop is CASSLDGGPEYTF. Partial CDR3 DNA: TGTGCCAGCAGCCTGGACGGGGGTCCTGAA.

A note on this clone: The CDR3 extends 3 residues past the end of the read, so its final part is completed from the germline J gene. The V and J genes are TRBV10-3 and TRBJ2-3; 10 nucleotides line up with TRBD1. The germline V gene has CDR1 ENHRY and CDR2 SYGVKD. The CDR3 is 16 residues long. The sequenced part of the CDR3 DNA is TGTGCCATCAGTGACCAACGACAGGGGGCTAGTCAGCCG. Amino acid sequence: CAISDQRQGASQP. The entire CDR3 protein is CAISDQRQGASQPQYF.

Note on this clone: The read gets to within 3 residues of the CDR3 end, and the germline J gene fills in the rest. The chain links TRBV20-1 to TRBJ1-3; no clear D gene. The V gene lost 4 bases and the J gene lost 0 bases, with 13 bases spanning the gap. From germline, CDR1 is DFQATT and CDR2 SNEGSKA (reference sequence). The CDR3 extends over 15 amino acids. The CDR3 loop reads CSATNNYNSGNTIYF. The DNA read from the CDR3 is TGCAGTGCTACAAATAATTACAACTCTGGAAACACC.

With respect to this clone: With the read ending 3 residues before the CDR3 end, the germline J gene is used to fill in that end. The chain couples TRBV7-2 to TRBJ1-6, with a weak D call TRBD1 (5 bases). The CDR3 loop spans 13 amino acids. Germline V gene data show CDR1 as SGHTA and CDR2 as FQGNSA. The V end lost 3 bases, the J end lost 7 bases, and 7 bases lay between the germline ends. The CDR3 spells CASSFKGNSPLHF. Incomplete CDR3 DNA: TGTGCCAGCAGCTTCAAGGGGAATTCACCC.